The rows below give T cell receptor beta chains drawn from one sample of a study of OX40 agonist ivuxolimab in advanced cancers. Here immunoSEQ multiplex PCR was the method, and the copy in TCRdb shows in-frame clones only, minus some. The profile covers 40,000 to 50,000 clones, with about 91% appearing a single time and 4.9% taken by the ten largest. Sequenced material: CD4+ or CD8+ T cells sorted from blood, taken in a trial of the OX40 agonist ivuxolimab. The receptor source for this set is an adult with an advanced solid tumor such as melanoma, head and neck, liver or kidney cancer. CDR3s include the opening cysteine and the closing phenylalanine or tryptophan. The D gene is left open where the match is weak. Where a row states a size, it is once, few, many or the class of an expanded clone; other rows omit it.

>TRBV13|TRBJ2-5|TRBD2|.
CASSLAGGSQETQYF
TGTGCCAGCAGCTTAGCGGGGGGATCTCAAGAGACCCAGTACTTC
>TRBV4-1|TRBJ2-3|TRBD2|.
CASSPEGLAGRDTQYF
TGCGCCAGCAGCCCAGAGGGACTAGCGGGTCGGGATACGCAGTATTTT
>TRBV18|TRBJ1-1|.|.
CASSPPKGYMNTEAFF
TGTGCCAGCTCACCACCGAAAGGGTACATGAACACTGAAGCTTTCTTT
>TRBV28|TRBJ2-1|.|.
CASSLPGPGDEQFF
TGTGCCAGCAGTCTCCCGGGCCCCGGAGATGAGCAGTTCTTC
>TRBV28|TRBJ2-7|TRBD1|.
CASSLRGRGREQYF
TGTGCCAGCAGTTTAAGGGGCAGGGGGCGTGAGCAGTACTTC
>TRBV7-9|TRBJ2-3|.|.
CASSLSRGSTDTQYF
TGTGCCAGCAGCTTATCTCGGGGATCCACAGATACGCAGTATTTT
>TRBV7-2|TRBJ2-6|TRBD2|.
CASSLISGGAPGANVLTF
TGTGCCAGCAGCTTGATTAGCGGGGGGGCCCCTGGGGCCAACGTCCTGACTTTC
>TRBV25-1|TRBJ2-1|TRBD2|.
CASSDSREPLYNEQFF
TGTGCCAGCAGTGATTCGCGGGAGCCCCTTTACAATGAGCAGTTCTTC
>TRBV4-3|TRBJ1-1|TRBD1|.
CASSQDGQGGTEAFF
TGCGCCAGCAGCCAAGACGGACAGGGTGGCACTGAAGCTTTCTTT
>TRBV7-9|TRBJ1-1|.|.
CASSPSLGAKNTEAFF
TGTGCCAGCAGCCCCTCCTTGGGGGCTAAGAACACTGAAGCTTTCTTT
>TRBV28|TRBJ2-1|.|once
CASSFSGEGYNEQFF
TGTGCCAGCAGTTTTTCGGGAGAAGGCTACAATGAGCAGTTCTTC